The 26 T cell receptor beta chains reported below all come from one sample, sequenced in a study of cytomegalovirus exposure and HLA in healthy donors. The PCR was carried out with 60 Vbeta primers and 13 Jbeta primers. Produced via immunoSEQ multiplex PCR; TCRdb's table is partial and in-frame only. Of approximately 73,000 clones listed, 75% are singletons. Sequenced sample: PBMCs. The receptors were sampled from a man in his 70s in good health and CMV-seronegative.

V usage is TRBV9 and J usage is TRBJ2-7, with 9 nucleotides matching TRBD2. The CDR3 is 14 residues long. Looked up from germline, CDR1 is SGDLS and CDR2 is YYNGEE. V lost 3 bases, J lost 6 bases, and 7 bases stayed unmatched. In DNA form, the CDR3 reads TGTGCCAGCAGCGCCGGGACTAGCCCTCGCGAGCAGTACTTC. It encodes CASSAGTSPREQYF.

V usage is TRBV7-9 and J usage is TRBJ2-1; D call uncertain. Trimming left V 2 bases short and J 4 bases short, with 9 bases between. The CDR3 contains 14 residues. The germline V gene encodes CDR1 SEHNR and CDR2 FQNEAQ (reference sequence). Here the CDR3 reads CASSLSHTYNEQFF. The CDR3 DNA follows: TGTGCCAGCAGCTTATCGCATACTTACAATGAGCAGTTCTTC.

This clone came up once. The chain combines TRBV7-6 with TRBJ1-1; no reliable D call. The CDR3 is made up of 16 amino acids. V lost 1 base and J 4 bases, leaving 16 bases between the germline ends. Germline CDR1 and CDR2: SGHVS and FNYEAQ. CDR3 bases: TGTGCCAGCAGCTTAGTAGGCGGGCAGGTGACCACTGAAGCTTTCTTT. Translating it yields CASSLVGGQVTTEAFF.

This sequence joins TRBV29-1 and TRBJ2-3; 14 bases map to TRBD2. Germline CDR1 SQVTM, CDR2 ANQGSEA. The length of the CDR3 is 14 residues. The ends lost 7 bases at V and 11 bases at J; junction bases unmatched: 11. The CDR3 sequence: CSASTGLAGARQYF. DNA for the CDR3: TGCAGCGCTAGCACGGGACTAGCGGGAGCGAGGCAGTATTTT.

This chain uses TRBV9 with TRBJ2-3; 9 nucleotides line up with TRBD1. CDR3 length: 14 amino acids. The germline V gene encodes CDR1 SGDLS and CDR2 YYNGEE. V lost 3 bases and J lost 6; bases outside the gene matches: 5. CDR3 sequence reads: CASSAGQGPDTQYF. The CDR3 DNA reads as TGTGCCAGCAGCGCTGGACAGGGGCCCGATACGCAGTATTTT.

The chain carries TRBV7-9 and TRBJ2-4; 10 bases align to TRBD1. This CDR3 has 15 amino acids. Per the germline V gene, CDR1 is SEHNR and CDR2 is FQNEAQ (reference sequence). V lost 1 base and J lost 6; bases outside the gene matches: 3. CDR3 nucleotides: TGTGCCAGCAGCTTAGGAGGGACAGGGGTAAACATTCAGTACTTC. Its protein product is CASSLGGTGVNIQYF.

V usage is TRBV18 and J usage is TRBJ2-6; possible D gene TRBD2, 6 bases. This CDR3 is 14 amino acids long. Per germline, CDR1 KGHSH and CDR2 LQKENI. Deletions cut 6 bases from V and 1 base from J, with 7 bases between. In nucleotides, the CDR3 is TGTGCCAGCTCGGGACTTTCTGGGGCCAACGTCCTGACTTTC. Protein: CASSGLSGANVLTF.

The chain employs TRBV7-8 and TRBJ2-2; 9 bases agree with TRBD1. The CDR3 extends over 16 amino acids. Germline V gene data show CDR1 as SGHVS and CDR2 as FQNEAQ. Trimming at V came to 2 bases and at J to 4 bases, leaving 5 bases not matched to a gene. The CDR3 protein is CASSLKGQGPTGELFF. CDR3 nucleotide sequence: TGTGCCAGCAGCTTAAAGGGACAGGGCCCCACCGGGGAGCTGTTTTTT. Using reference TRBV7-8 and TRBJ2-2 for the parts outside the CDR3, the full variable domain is GAGVSQSPRYKVAKRGQDVALRCDPISGHVSLFWYQQALGQGPEFLTYFQNEAQLDKSGLPSDRFFAERPEGSVSTLKIQRTQQEDSAVYLCASSLKGQGPTGELFFGEGSRLTVL.

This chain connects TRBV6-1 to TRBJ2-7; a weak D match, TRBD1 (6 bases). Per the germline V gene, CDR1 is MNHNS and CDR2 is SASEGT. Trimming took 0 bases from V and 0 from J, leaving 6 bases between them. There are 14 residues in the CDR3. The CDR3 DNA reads TGTGCCAGCAGTGAAGCGGACAGCTCCTACGAGCAGTACTTC. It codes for CASSEADSSYEQYF.

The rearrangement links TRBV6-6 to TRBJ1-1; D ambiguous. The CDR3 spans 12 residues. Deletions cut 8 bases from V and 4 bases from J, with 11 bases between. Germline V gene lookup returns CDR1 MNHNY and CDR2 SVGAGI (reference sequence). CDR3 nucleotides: TGTGCCAGCGGGGAGATAAGCACTGAAGCTTTCTTT. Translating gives CASGEISTEAFF.

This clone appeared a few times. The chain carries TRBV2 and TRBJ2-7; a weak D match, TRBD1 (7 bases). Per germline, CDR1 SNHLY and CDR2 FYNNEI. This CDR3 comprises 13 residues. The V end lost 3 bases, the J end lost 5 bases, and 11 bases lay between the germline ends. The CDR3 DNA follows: TGTGCCAGCAGTGATCAGGGGGGAAACGAGCAGTACTTC. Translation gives CASSDQGGNEQYF.

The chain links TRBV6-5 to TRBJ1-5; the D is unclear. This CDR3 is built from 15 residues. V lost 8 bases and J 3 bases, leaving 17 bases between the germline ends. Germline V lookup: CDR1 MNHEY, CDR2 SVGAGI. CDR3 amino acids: CASRRGGKTNQPQHF. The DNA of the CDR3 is TGTGCCAGCCGCCGGGGAGGGAAGACCAATCAGCCCCAGCATTTT.

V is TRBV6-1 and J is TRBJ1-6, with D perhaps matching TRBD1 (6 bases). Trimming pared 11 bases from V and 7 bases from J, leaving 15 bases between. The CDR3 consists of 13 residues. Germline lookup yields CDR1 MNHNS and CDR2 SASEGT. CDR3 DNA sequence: TGTGCCGCCAGAGGGGGAACAAATTCACCCCTCCACTTT. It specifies CAARGGTNSPLHF.

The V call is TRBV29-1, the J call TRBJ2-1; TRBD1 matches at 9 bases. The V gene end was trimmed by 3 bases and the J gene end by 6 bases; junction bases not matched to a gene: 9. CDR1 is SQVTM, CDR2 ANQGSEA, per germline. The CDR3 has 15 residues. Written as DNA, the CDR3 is TGCAGCGTTGAGGGACAGGGAGGCTCCAGCAATGAGCAGTTCTTC. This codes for CSVEGQGGSSNEQFF.

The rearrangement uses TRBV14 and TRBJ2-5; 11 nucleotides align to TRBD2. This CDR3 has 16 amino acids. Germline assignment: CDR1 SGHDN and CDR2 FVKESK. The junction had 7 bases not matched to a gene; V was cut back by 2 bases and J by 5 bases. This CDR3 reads CASSQTLAGEVETQYF. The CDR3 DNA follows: TGTGCCAGCAGCCAAACACTAGCGGGAGAAGTGGAGACCCAGTACTTC.

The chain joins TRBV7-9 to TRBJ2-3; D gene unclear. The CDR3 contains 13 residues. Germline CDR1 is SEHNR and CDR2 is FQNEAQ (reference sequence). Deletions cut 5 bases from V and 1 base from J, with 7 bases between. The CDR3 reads CASSPTGTDTQYF. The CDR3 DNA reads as TGTGCCAGCAGCCCCACGGGCACAGATACGCAGTATTTT. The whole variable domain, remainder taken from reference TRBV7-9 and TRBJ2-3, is DTGVSQNPRHKITKRGQNVTFRCDPISEHNRLYWYRQTLGQGPEFLTYFQNEAQLEKSRLLSDRFSAERPKGSFSTLEIQRTEQGDSAMYLCASSPTGTDTQYFGPGTRLTVL.

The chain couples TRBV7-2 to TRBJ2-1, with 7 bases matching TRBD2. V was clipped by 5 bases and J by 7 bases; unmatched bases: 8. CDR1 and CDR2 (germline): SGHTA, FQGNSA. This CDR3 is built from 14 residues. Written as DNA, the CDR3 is TGTGCCAGCAGCCCGGGCGGGGGAGGGAATGAGCAGTTCTTC. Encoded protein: CASSPGGGGNEQFF.

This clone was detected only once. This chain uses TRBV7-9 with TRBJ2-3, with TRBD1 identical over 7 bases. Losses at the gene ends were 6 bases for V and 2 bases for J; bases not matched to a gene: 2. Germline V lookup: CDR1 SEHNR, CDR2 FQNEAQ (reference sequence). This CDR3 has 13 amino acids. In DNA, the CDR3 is TGTGCCAGCAGGGACAGGTTCACAGATACGCAGTATTTT. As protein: CASRDRFTDTQYF.

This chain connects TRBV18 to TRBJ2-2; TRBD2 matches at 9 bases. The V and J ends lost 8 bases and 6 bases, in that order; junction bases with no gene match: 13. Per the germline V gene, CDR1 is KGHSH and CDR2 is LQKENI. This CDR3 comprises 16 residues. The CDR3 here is CASPTQPIAGAGELFF. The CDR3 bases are TGTGCCAGCCCTACACAACCAATAGCGGGGGCCGGGGAGCTGTTTTTT.

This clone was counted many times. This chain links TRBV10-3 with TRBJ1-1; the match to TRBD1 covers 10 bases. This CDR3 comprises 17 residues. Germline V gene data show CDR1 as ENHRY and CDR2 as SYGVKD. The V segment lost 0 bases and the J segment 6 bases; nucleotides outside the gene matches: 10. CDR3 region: CAISESLWLDRGAEAFF. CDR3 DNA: TGTGCCATCAGTGAGTCTTTATGGTTGGACAGGGGGGCTGAAGCTTTCTTT.

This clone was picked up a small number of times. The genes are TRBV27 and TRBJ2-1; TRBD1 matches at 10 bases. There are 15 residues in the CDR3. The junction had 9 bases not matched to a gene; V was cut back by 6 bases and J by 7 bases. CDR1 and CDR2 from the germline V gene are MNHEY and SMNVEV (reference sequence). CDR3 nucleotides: TGTGCCAGCAGCGACCCGGGACAGGGGCAAAATGAGCAGTTCTTC. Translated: CASSDPGQGQNEQFF.

The CDR3 is CASRAGGTTGELFF. The CDR3 region has the DNA TGTGCCAGCAGGGCAGGGGGCACCACCGGGGAGCTGTTTTTT. The rearrangement joins TRBV28 to TRBJ2-2, with 8 bases fitting TRBD1. V trimming: 6 bases; J trimming: 4 bases; junction bases outside the gene matches: 4. CDR3 size: 14 residues. Germline CDR1 reads MDHEN; CDR2 reads SYDVKM.

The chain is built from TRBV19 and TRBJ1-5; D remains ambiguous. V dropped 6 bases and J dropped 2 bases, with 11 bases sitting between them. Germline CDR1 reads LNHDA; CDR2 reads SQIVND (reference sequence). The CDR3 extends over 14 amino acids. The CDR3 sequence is CASSSGVGNQPQHF. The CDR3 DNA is TGTGCCAGTAGCTCAGGTGTGGGCAATCAGCCCCAGCATTTT.

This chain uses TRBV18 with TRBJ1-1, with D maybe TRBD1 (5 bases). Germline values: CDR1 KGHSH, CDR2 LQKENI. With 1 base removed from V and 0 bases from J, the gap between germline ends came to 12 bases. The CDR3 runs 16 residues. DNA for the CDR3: TGTGCCAGCTCACCACGCGCAGGGTCCATGAACACTGAAGCTTTCTTT. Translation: CASSPRAGSMNTEAFF.

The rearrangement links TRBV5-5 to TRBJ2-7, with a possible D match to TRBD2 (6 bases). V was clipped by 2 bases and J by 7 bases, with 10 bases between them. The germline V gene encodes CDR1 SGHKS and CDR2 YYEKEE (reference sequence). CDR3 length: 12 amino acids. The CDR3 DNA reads TGTGCCAGCAGCTTCGGGAGAACGGAGCAGTACTTC. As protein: CASSFGRTEQYF.

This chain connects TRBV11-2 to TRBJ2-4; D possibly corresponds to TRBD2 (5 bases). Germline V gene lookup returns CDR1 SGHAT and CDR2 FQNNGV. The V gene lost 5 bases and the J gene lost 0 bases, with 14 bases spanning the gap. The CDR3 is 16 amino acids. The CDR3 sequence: CASSPQRVIAKNIQYF. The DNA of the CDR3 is TGTGCCAGCAGCCCCCAGAGGGTAATAGCCAAAAACATTCAGTACTTC. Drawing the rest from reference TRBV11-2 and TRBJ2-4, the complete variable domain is EAGVAQSPRYKIIEKRQSVAFWCNPISGHATLYWYQQILGQGPKLLIQFQNNGVVDDSQLPKDRFSAERLKGVDSTLKIQPAKLEDSAVYLCASSPQRVIAKNIQYFGAGTRLSVL.